A single sample gave rise to the 12 T cell receptor beta chains below, sequenced in a study of chemoradiotherapy in HPV16-positive cancers. Sequencing used immunoSEQ multiplex PCR; TCRdb keeps in-frame clones, though not all of them. The data show about 24,000 clones, roughly 95% seen once. Collection of the sample occurred from a patient who underwent chemoradiotherapy. The receptors were sampled from a human donor with HPV-associated anogenital cancer.

The J gene is TRBJ2-3, the V gene TRBV5-1; D is perhaps TRBD2 (5 bases). Germline V gives CDR1 SGHRS, CDR2 YFSETQ. V was cut by 8 bases and J by 1 base, with 11 bases left in between. The CDR3 has 13 residues. The CDR3 DNA is TGCGCCAGTAATGCCGGGGGCACAGATACGCAGTATTTT. Translation gives CASNAGGTDTQYF.

CDR3 coding DNA: TGTGCCTGGAGGTTAAGGGGGAGGAACACTGAAGCTTTCTTT. This translates into CAWRLRGRNTEAFF. The chain has TRBV30 and TRBJ1-1, with D perhaps TRBD1 (6 bases). From germline, CDR1 is GTSNPN and CDR2 SVGIG (reference sequence). Trimming shortened V by 3 bases and J by 1 base, and 12 bases separated the two germline ends. CDR3 length equals 14 residues.

This clone is a singleton in its sample. One junction end disagrees with the germline gene, perhaps due to a read error. This chain links TRBV7-9 with TRBJ1-2; D is possibly TRBD1 (6 bases). CDR3 length: 16 amino acids. Germline lookup yields CDR1 SEHNR and CDR2 FQNEAQ (reference sequence). The CDR3 DNA sequence: TGTGCCAGCAGCTTAGACATGGGACAAGCTAACGATGGCTACACCTTC. This gives the protein CASSLDMGQANDGYTF.

The chain uses TRBV28 and TRBJ1-1, with D maybe TRBD1 (6 bases). The CDR3 totals 14 residues. Deletions cut 9 bases from V and 4 bases from J, with 18 bases between. The germline gives CDR1 MDHEN, CDR2 SYDVKM. The CDR3 loop reads CASFSQGRGTEAFF. For the CDR3, the DNA is TGTGCCAGTTTCTCTCAGGGGAGGGGCACTGAAGCTTTCTTT.

This clone has only one observation. The chain has TRBV2 and TRBJ1-2; perhaps TRBD1 as D (5 bases). V lost 6 bases to trimming and J lost 2 bases, with 13 bases between them. CDR3 length: 14 amino acids. Germline V gene lookup returns CDR1 SNHLY and CDR2 FYNNEI. The DNA for the CDR3 is TGTGCCAGCAGCGACAGACCAGAAAACTATGGCTACACCTTC. Translation gives CASSDRPENYGYTF.

The V and J genes are TRBV14 and TRBJ2-3; D is possibly TRBD1 (5 bases). The CDR3 is 14 amino acids. V was pared by 0 bases and J by 4 bases, with 8 bases between. Germline V gives CDR1 SGHDN, CDR2 FVKESK. The chain's CDR3 is CASSQDRASDTQYF. The CDR3 coding sequence is TGTGCCAGCAGCCAAGACAGGGCCTCAGATACGCAGTATTTT.

V usage is TRBV7-4 and J usage is TRBJ2-7; D is ambiguous. V shed 4 bases and J shed 3 bases, with 19 bases lying between them. The CDR3 runs to 16 residues. Germline-derived CDR1 and CDR2 are SGHVT and SQSDAQ. The CDR3 loop reads CASSYQTRREFYEQYF. The CDR3 DNA is TGTGCCAGCAGCTACCAGACACGCAGAGAGTTCTACGAGCAGTACTTC.

The chain carries TRBV7-6 and TRBJ2-7, with TRBD1 matching 9 bases. V trimming: 5 bases; J trimming: 2 bases; junction bases outside the gene matches: 13. The germline CDR1 and CDR2 sequences are SGHVS and FNYEAQ. This CDR3 is built from 17 residues. CDR3 protein: CASSPLHPDRGTYEQYF. CDR3 nucleotide sequence: TGTGCCAGCAGCCCCCTACATCCGGACAGGGGCACCTACGAGCAGTACTTC.

The gene calls are TRBV27 and TRBJ2-3, with 15 bases matching TRBD2. This CDR3 is built from 19 residues. The J segment lost 3 bases and the V segment lost 0 bases, leaving 7 bases of the junction unmatched. Germline CDR1 is MNHEY and CDR2 is SMNVEV (reference sequence). The CDR3, as DNA: TGTGCCAGCAGTTTATCCCGGACTAGCGGGGGGGCCGGAACAGATACGCAGTATTTT. It encodes CASSLSRTSGGAGTDTQYF.

The chain combines TRBV29-1 with TRBJ2-5, with D possibly matching TRBD2 (6 bases). The germline V and J ends were trimmed by 0 bases and 3 bases, with 17 bases remaining between them. The CDR3 sequence is 16 residues long. CDR1 is SQVTM, CDR2 ANQGSEA, per germline. The CDR3 coding sequence is TGCAGCGTTGAAGATCCAAGATGGATAGCGGAAGAGACCCAGTACTTC. This sequence encodes CSVEDPRWIAEETQYF.

This sequence joins TRBV6-1 and TRBJ1-1; D is uncertain. Germline CDR1 reads MNHNS; CDR2 reads SASEGT. The CDR3 covers 13 residues. V lost 2 bases and J 2 bases, leaving 6 bases between the germline ends. CDR3 residues: CASSEQQNTEAFF. CDR3 in DNA: TGTGCCAGCAGTGAACAGCAAAACACTGAAGCTTTCTTT.

The CDR3 region is CASRRDLGHYGYTF. CDR3 sequence (DNA): TGTGCCAGCAGACGGGACCTGGGCCACTATGGCTACACCTTC. This chain joins TRBV6-1 and TRBJ1-2; weak D call: TRBD1 (5 bases). Germline loops: CDR1 MNHNS, CDR2 SASEGT. The CDR3 has 14 amino acids. The V end was cut by 6 bases, the J end by 3 bases, with 14 bases between.